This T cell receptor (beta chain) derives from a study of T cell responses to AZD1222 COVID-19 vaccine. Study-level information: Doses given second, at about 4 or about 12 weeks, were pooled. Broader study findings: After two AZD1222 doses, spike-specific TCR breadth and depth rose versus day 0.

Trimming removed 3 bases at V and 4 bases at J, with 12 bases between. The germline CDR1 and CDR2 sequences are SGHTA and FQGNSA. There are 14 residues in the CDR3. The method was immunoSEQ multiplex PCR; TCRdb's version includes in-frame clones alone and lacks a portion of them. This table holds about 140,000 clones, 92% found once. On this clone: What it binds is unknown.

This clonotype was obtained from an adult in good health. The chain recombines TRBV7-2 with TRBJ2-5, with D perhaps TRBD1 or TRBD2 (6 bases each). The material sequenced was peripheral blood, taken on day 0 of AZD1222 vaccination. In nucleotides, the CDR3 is TGTGCCAGCAGCTTTCCGGGGGCTGGAGAGACCCAGTACTTC. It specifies CASSFPGAGETQYF.